This note documents a single TCR beta chain sequence. The V end lost 11 bases, the J end lost 3 bases, and 16 bases lay between the germline ends. CDR3 length: 13 amino acids. Clones were read by immunoSEQ multiplex PCR, and TCRdb kept only the in-frame ones, dropping some. The profile covers some 400,000 clones, with around 87% appearing a single time and 1.3% taken by the ten largest. This sample stems from a study of blood T cell repertoires in COVID-19. The chain combines TRBV23-1 with TRBJ1-1, with D unclear. TRBV23-1 is filed as an ORF, its function uncertain. This clonotype originated in a young man who had recovered from COVID-19. The sequenced sample was PBMCs or T cells enriched from blood (not recorded which). The DNA for the CDR3 is TGCGCCCCCAAACCCCATGCGGACACTGAAGCTTTCTTT. Its translation is CAPKPHADTEAFF.